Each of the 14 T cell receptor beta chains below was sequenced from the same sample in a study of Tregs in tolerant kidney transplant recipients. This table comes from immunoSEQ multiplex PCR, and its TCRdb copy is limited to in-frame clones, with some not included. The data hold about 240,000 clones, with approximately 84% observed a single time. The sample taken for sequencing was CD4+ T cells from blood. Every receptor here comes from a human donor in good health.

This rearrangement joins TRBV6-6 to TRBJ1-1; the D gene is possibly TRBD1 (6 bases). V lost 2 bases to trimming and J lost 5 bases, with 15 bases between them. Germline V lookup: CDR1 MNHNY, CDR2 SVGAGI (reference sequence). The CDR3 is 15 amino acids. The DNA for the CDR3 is TGTGCCAGCAGTTACCGGGGGGCAGGAGGAACTGAAGCTTTCTTT. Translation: CASSYRGAGGTEAFF.

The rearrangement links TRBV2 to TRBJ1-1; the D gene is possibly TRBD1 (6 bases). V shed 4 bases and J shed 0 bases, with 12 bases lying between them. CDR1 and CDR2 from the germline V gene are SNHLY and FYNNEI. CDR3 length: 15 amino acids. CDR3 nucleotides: TGTGCCAGCAGTGTCAGGGACACCATGAACACTGAAGCTTTCTTT. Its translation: CASSVRDTMNTEAFF. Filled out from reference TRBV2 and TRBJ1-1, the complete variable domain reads EPEVTQTPSHQVTQMGQEVILRCVPISNHLYFYWYRQILGQKVEFLVSFYNNEISEKSEIFDDQFSVERPDGSNFTLKIRSTKLEDSAMYFCASSVRDTMNTEAFFGQGTRLTVV.

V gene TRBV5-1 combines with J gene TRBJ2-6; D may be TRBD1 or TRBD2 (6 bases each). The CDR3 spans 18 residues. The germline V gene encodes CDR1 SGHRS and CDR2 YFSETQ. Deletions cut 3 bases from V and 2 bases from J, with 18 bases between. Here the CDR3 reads CASSSPPGARAGANVLTF. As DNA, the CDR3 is TGCGCCAGCAGCTCCCCGCCGGGGGCTAGAGCTGGGGCCAACGTCCTGACTTTC.

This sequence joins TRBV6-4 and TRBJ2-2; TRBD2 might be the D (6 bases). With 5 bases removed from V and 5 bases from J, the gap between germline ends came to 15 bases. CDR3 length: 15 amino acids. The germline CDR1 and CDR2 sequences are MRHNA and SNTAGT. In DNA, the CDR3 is TGTGCCAGCAGTCCTCGCCCCAGCGGGACCGGGGAGCTGTTTTTT. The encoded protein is CASSPRPSGTGELFF.

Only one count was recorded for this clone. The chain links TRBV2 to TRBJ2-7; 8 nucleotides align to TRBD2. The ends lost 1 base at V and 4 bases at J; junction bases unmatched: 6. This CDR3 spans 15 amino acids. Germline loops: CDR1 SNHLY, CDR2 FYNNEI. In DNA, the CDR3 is TGTGCCAGCAGTGAAGGAGGTAGCGGGGCTTACGAGCAGTACTTC. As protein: CASSEGGSGAYEQYF.

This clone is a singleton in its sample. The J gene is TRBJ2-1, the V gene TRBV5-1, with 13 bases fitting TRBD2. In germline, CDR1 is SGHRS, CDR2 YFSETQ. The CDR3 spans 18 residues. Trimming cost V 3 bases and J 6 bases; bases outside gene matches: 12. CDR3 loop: CASSSPGLAGRVLNEQFF. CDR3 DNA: TGCGCCAGCAGCTCCCCGGGACTAGCGGGAAGGGTTCTCAATGAGCAGTTCTTC.

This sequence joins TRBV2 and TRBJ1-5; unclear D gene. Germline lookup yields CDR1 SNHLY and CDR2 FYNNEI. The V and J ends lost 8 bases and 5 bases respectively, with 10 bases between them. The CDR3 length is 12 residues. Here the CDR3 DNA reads TGTGCCAGCCGTCCCCCTTATCAGCCCCAGCATTTT. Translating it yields CASRPPYQPQHF.

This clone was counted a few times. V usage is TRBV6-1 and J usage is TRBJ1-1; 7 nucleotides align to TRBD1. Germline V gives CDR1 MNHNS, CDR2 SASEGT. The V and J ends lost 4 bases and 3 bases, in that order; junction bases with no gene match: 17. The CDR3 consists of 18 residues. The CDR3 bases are TGTGCCAGCAGTGGAACAGGGGAGTGGACCGACCCGGACACTGAAGCTTTCTTT. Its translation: CASSGTGEWTDPDTEAFF.

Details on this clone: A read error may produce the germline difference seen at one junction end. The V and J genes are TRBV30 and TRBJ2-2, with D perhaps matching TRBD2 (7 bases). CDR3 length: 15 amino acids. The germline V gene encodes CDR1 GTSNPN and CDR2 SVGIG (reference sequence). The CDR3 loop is CAGRVEGGNTGELFF. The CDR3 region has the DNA TGTGCCGGGAGGGTTGAGGGGGGGAACACCGGGGAGCTGTTTTTT.

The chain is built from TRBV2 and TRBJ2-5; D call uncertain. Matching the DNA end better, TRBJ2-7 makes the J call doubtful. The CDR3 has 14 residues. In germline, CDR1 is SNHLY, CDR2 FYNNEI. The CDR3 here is CASTLEPLGGEQYF. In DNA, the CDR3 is TGTGCCAGCACCCTGGAGCCCCTGGGCGGCGAGCAGTACTTC.

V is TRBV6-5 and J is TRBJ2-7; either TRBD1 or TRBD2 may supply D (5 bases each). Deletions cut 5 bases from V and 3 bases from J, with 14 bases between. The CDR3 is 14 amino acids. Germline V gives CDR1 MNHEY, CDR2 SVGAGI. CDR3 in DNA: TGTGCCAGCAGTGAACTGGGACGTGGCTACGAGCAGTACTTC. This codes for CASSELGRGYEQYF.

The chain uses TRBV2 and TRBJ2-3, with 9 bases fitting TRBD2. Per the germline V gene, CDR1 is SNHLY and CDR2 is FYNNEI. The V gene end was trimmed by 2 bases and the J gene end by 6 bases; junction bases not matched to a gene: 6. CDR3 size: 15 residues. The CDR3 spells CASSEMGLARDTQYF. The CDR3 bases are TGTGCCAGCAGTGAAATGGGACTAGCCCGCGATACGCAGTATTTT.

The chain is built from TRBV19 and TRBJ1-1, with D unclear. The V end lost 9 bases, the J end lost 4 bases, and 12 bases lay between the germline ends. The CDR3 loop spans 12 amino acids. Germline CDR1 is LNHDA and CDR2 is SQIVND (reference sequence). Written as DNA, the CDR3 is TGTGCCAGCAGCTCGTGGGGCACTGAAGCTTTCTTT. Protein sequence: CASSSWGTEAFF.

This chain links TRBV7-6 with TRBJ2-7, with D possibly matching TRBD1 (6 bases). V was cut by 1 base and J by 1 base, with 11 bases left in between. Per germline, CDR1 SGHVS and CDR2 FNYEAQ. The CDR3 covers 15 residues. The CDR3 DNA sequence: TGTGCCAGCAGCTTAGTGGTCGACAGGTCCTACGAGCAGTACTTC. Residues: CASSLVVDRSYEQYF.